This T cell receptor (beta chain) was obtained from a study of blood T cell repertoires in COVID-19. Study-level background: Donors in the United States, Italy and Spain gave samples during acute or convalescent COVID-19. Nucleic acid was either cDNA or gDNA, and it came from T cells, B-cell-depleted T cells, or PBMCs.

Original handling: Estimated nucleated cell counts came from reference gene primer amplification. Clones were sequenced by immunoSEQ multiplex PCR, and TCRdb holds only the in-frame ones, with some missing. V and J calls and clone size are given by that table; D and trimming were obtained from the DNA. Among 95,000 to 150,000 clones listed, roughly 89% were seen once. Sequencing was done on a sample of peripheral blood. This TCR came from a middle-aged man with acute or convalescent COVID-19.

The DNA of the CDR3 is TGTGCCAGCAGCGTGGGACAAGGGGCGATCGATCGTATCGGCTACACCTTC. Translating gives CASSVGQGAIDRIGYTF. This chain connects TRBV7-6 to TRBJ1-2; a possible D gene is TRBD1 (6 bases). CDR1 and CDR2 (germline): SGHVS, FNYEAQ. The germline V and J ends were trimmed by 5 bases and 8 bases, with 27 bases remaining between them. The CDR3 has 17 amino acids.